This T cell receptor beta chain was documented in a study of blood T cell repertoires in COVID-19. The wider study: Acute and convalescent COVID-19 samples came from the United States, Italy and Spain.

Sequenced by immunoSEQ multiplex PCR; TCRdb stores in-frame clones only, minus some. This sample yields about 430,000 clones, of which over 75% are seen a single time; about 0.89% belongs to the top ten. The study recruited people aged about 18 to 90 years across approximately 24 US areas. The length of the CDR3 is 12 residues. Trimming removed 7 bases from V and 7 bases from J, with 13 bases in between. The germline V gene encodes CDR1 MNHEY and CDR2 SVGAGI. The chain couples TRBV6-5 to TRBJ1-2, with D maybe TRBD1 (5 bases). Sequencing input: PBMCs or T cells enriched from blood (not recorded which). The source is a woman in her twenties or thirties with acute COVID-19. The CDR3 protein is CASMGATGGYTF. The CDR3 DNA follows: TGTGCCAGCATGGGCGCCACAGGTGGCTACACCTTC.